One sample yielded the 20 T cell receptor beta chains listed below, sequenced in a study of early T cells in non-severe SARS-CoV-2 infection (dated by TCRdb to the early 2020s). The library was produced with 5' RACE. The sequencing machine was a NextSeq 500. The public reads were reprocessed in TCRdb via fastp at Q25 and MiXCR, keeping in-frame beta chains. Rows are combined by CDR3 protein, so each entry shows the most common genes and DNA. The sample has about 83,000 distinct CDR3 sequences on record, 9% to 15% of them singletons. The ten largest clones take up approximately 7% of the sample. The sequenced sample consisted of whole blood. These receptors originate from an adult who was a healthcare worker with PCR-confirmed SARS-CoV-2 infection or an uninfected control (not recorded which).

This clonotype was recorded many times. The CDR3 loop reads CASSGQNTEAFF. The CDR3, as DNA: TGTGCCAGCAGCGGACAGAACACTGAAGCTTTCTTT. The gene calls are TRBV3-1 and TRBJ1-1; D might be TRBD1 (5 bases). Germline V gene lookup returns CDR1 LGHDT and CDR2 YNNKEL (reference sequence). CDR3 length: 12 amino acids. The germline V and J ends were trimmed by 5 bases and 1 base, with 5 bases remaining between them.

The chain uses TRBV29-1 and TRBJ2-2, with 8 bases matching TRBD2. The germline CDR1 and CDR2 sequences are SQVTM and ANQGSEA. The CDR3 sequence is 13 residues long. The chain's CDR3 is CAGGARSTGELFF. CDR3 in DNA: TGCGCCGGGGGGGCACGGAGCACCGGGGAGCTGTTTTTT.

This clonotype was seen only a few times. The chain joins TRBV19 to TRBJ2-2; a weak D match, TRBD1 (5 bases). The CDR3 length is 14 residues. Trimming removed 6 bases at V and 2 bases at J, with 10 bases between. Germline values: CDR1 LNHDA, CDR2 SQIVND (reference sequence). This CDR3 reads CASSRAYNTGELFF. CDR3 nucleotide sequence: TGTGCCAGTAGCAGGGCCTATAACACCGGGGAGCTGTTTTTT.

The table lists this clonotype with many counts. The junction departs from germline at one end; a sequencing error may be responsible. This rearrangement joins TRBV6-5 to TRBJ1-1, with D possibly matching TRBD1 (6 bases). Germline CDR1 reads MNHEY; CDR2 reads SVGAGI. The CDR3 totals 14 residues. The CDR3 protein is CASGGRGSGTEVFF. CDR3 bases: TGTGCCAGCGGTGGTAGGGGGTCGGGCACTGAAGTTTTCTTT.

The rearrangement links TRBV7-9 to TRBJ1-1; D unresolved. The ends were cut back, 2 bases at V and 11 bases at J, with 12 bases in the middle. In germline, CDR1 is SEHNR, CDR2 FQNEAQ (reference sequence). The CDR3 length is 12 residues. CDR3: CASSLYVTGAFF. CDR3 DNA: TGTGCCAGCAGCTTATACGTAACCGGGGCTTTCTTT.

The V gene is TRBV6-2 or TRBV6-3, the J gene TRBJ2-7; D gene ambiguous. From germline, CDR1 is MNHEY and CDR2 SVGEGT. The ends were cut back, 5 bases at V and 7 bases at J, with 9 bases in the middle. The length of the CDR3 is 11 residues. The CDR3 protein is CASSPGREQYF. The CDR3, as DNA: TGTGCCAGCAGTCCCGGACGGGAGCAGTACTTC.

This clonotype came up many times. The chain joins TRBV19 to TRBJ2-1; D remains unclear. Germline V gives CDR1 LNHDA, CDR2 SQIVND (reference sequence). Trimming shortened V by 7 bases and J by 1 base, and 11 bases separated the two germline ends. The CDR3 extends over 14 amino acids. This chain's CDR3 is CASKVLGSYNEQFF. The CDR3 DNA sequence: TGTGCCAGTAAGGTCCTGGGGTCCTACAATGAGCAGTTCTTC.

The chain is built from TRBV5-1 and TRBJ2-7; 7 bases are a match to TRBD1. This CDR3 spans 14 amino acids. Trimming took 4 bases from V and 0 from J; bases not matched to a gene: 4. Germline loops: CDR1 SGHRS, CDR2 YFSETQ. CDR3: CASSPNRGSYEQYF. The CDR3 DNA reads as TGCGCCAGCAGCCCCAACAGGGGCTCCTACGAGCAGTACTTC.

The chain is built from TRBV20-1 and TRBJ2-1; TRBD2 matches at 10 bases. The CDR3 contains 15 residues. Germline V CDR1 and CDR2: DFQATT, SNEGSKA (reference sequence). V gave up 1 base and J gave up 8 bases; unmatched junction bases: 8. As DNA, the CDR3 is TGCAGTGCTAGAGTATCGGCTAGCGGGAGCCATGAGCAGTTCTTC. It specifies CSARVSASGSHEQFF.

This rearrangement joins TRBV7-3 to TRBJ1-6, with D uncertain. Deletions cut 2 bases from V and 9 bases from J, with 14 bases between. The CDR3 length is 15 residues. CDR1 and CDR2 from the germline V gene are SGHTA and FQGTGA. CDR3 amino acids: CASSLGQYEGSPLHF. The CDR3 DNA follows: TGTGCCAGCAGCTTAGGGCAGTATGAGGGTTCACCCCTCCACTTT. The full variable domain, its missing parts supplied by reference TRBV7-3 and TRBJ1-6, is GAGVSQTPSNKVTEKGKYVELRCDPISGHTALYWYRQSLGQGPEFLIYFQGTGAADDSGLPNDRFFAVRPEGSVSTLKIQRTERGDSAVYLCASSLGQYEGSPLHFGNGTRLTVT.

This rearrangement joins TRBV18 to TRBJ1-3; the match to TRBD1 covers 9 bases. Germline CDR1 reads KGHSH; CDR2 reads LQKENI. The V gene end was trimmed by 4 bases and the J gene end by 4 bases; junction bases not matched to a gene: 5. The length of the CDR3 is 15 residues. The CDR3, as DNA: TGTGCCAGCTCACGGGGACAGGGAGCCGGAAACACCATATATTTT. The encoded protein is CASSRGQGAGNTIYF.

The CDR3 reads CASSLFGTSGRNEQFF. Written as DNA, the CDR3 is TGTGCCAGCAGTCTTTTCGGGACTAGCGGGAGAAATGAGCAGTTCTTC. The rearrangement joins TRBV12-3 or TRBV12-4 to TRBJ2-1, with TRBD2 matching over 14 bases. The CDR3 is made up of 16 amino acids. J gave up 7 bases and V 5 bases, and 7 bases lay outside the gene matches.

This clonotype appeared many times. J is TRBJ1-2 and V is TRBV14; D remains unclear. V lost 4 bases and J 1 base, leaving 7 bases between the germline ends. The CDR3 is 13 residues long. In germline, CDR1 is SGHDN, CDR2 FVKESK. CDR3 region: CASSPTVNYGYTF. CDR3 bases: TGTGCCAGCAGCCCTACAGTTAACTATGGCTACACCTTC.

The chain carries TRBV29-1 and TRBJ1-3; 9 bases are shared with TRBD1. The germline CDR1 and CDR2 sequences are SQVTM and ANQGSEA. The CDR3 covers 13 residues. J was trimmed by 8 bases and V by 3 bases; bases with no gene match: 5. As DNA, the CDR3 is TGCAGCGTTGAGGCACAGGGGGCCGACACCATATATTTT. It is translated as CSVEAQGADTIYF.

The chain joins TRBV7-3 to TRBJ2-4, with 7 nucleotides matching TRBD1. This CDR3 has 14 amino acids. Per germline, CDR1 SGHTA and CDR2 FQGTGA. With 6 bases clipped from V and 4 bases from J, the junction kept 6 bases outside the gene matches. The CDR3 here is CASSLGTAKNIQYF. CDR3 DNA: TGTGCCAGCAGTCTCGGGACAGCTAAAAACATTCAGTACTTC.

This clonotype was detected ten times or more. The chain joins TRBV29-1 to TRBJ2-3; D may be TRBD1 or TRBD2 (5 bases each). Deletions cut 3 bases from V and 3 bases from J, with 7 bases between. From germline, CDR1 is SQVTM and CDR2 ANQGSEA. This CDR3 is 12 amino acids long. The CDR3 region is CSVDGTTDTQYF. CDR3 in DNA: TGCAGCGTTGATGGGACGACAGATACGCAGTATTTT.

This clonotype was seen repeatedly, ten times or more. The chain has TRBV7-6 and TRBJ2-7, with a possible D match to TRBD1 (6 bases). V lost 1 base and J lost 3, with 13 bases in between. Germline V lookup: CDR1 SGHVS, CDR2 FNYEAQ. This CDR3 comprises 15 residues. The CDR3 DNA follows: TGTGCCAGCAGCTTAGGAGGGGGTCAGGGCTACGAGCAGTACTTC. It translates to CASSLGGGQGYEQYF. The whole variable domain, filled in from reference TRBV7-6 and TRBJ2-7, reads GAGVSQSPRYKVTKRGQDVALRCDPISGHVSLYWYRQALGQGPEFLTYFNYEAQQDKSGLPNDRFSAERPEGSISTLTIQRTEQRDSAMYRCASSLGGGQGYEQYFGPGTRLTVT.

This clonotype was found a few times. This chain connects TRBV7-6 to TRBJ2-1; TRBD1 agrees at 9 bases. CDR1 is SGHVS, CDR2 FNYEAQ, per germline. This CDR3 has 15 amino acids. Losses at the gene ends were 2 bases for V and 4 bases for J; bases not matched to a gene: 3. The DNA of the CDR3 is TGTGCCAGCAGCTTAAGACAGGGGGGGTACAATGAGCAGTTCTTC. This encodes CASSLRQGGYNEQFF.

V gene TRBV6-5 combines with J gene TRBJ2-3, with TRBD1 matching over 7 bases. The V segment lost 4 bases and the J segment 0 bases; nucleotides outside the gene matches: 7. The CDR3 runs to 16 residues. Germline V gene sequence: CDR1 MNHEY, CDR2 SVGAGI. The CDR3 protein is CASSLTGVTSTDTQYF. The CDR3 DNA follows: TGTGCCAGCAGTTTAACAGGGGTAACTAGCACAGATACGCAGTATTTT.

A few counts support this clonotype. CDR3 DNA: TGTGCCAGCAGCGTAGCAGTGAACACTGAAGCTTTCTTT. Translation: CASSVAVNTEAFF. The chain recombines TRBV9 with TRBJ1-1, with D uncertain. The CDR3 runs to 13 residues. CDR1 SGDLS and CDR2 YYNGEE come from the germline V gene. V was pared by 0 bases and J by 0 bases, with 3 bases between.